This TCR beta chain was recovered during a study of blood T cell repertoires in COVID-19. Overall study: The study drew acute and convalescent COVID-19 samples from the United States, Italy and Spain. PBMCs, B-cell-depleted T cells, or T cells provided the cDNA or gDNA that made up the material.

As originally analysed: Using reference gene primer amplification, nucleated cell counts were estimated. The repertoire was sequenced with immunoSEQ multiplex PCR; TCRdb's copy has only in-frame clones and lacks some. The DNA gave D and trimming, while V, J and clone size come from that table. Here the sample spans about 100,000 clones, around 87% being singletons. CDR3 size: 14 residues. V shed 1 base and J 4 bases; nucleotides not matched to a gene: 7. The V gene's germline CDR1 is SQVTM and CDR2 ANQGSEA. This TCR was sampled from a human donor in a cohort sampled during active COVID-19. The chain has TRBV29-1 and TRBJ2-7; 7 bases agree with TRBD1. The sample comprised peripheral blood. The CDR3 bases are TGCAGCGTTGAAGGGGTTGAGGGGGCTTACGAGCAGTACTTC. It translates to CSVEGVEGAYEQYF.